This is a list of T cell receptor beta chains from one sample in a study of T cell responses to AZD1222 COVID-19 vaccine. Using immunoSEQ multiplex PCR, the repertoire was profiled, and TCRdb retains in-frame clones only, with some absent. The sample lists 83,000 or so clones, more than 70% occurring once. This material consisted of peripheral blood, taken 28 days after the second AZD1222 dose. The receptors were sampled from an adult who received the AZD1222 COVID-19 vaccine. Each CDR3 is given with its conserved first and last residue. D genes are given only for firm matches. Where a row states a size, it is once, few, many or the class of an expanded clone; other rows omit it.

-	-	TRBV2	TRBJ2-5	CAGSRDSISQETQYF	TGTGCCGGGTCCCGGGACTCTATCTCTCAAGAGACCCAGTACTTC
-	-	TRBV28	TRBJ1-2	CASSRGNYGYTF	TGTGCCAGCAGTCGTGGGAACTATGGCTACACCTTC
TRBD1	-	TRBV5-6	TRBJ1-5	CASSFGTGYQPQHF	TGTGCCAGCAGCTTCGGGACAGGGTATCAGCCCCAGCATTTT
-	-	TRBV14	TRBJ2-7	CASSQETPAVYEQYF	TGTGCCAGCAGCCAGGAAACGCCGGCGGTCTACGAGCAGTACTTC
TRBD1	-	TRBV7-2	TRBJ1-6	CASSAGGNNSPLHF	TGTGCCAGCAGTGCAGGGGGCAATAATTCACCCCTCCACTTT
TRBD1	-	TRBV6-5	TRBJ1-6	CATAPGQGNSPLHF	TGTGCCACTGCACCGGGACAGGGTAATTCACCCCTCCACTTT
-	-	TRBV5-1	TRBJ1-3	CASSPGSEAIYF	TGCGCCAGCAGCCCCGGGTCCGAAGCCATATATTTT
-	-	TRBV5-1	TRBJ1-2	CASSLEAGGYTF	TGCGCCAGCAGCTTGGAGGCAGGTGGCTACACCTTC
-	-	TRBV5-1	TRBJ1-4	CASSFTSTNEKLFF	TGCGCCAGCAGCTTCACCTCAACTAATGAAAAACTGTTTTTT
TRBD1	-	TRBV24-1	TRBJ2-2	CATSDLTGGAAGELFF	TGTGCCACCAGTGATTTAACAGGGGGCGCCGCCGGGGAGCTGTTTTTT
-	-	TRBV6-5	TRBJ2-1	CATRASGTHEQFF	TGTGCCACCCGCGCGTCCGGGACCCATGAGCAGTTCTTC
-	-	TRBV6-5	TRBJ2-5	CASSTTRVETQYF	TGTGCCAGCAGTACCACTAGAGTAGAGACCCAGTACTTC
TRBD2	-	TRBV11-2	TRBJ2-1	CASSLSGGGNEQFF	TGTGCCAGCAGCTTATCGGGGGGTGGGAATGAGCAGTTCTTC
-	-	TRBV4-2	TRBJ1-5	CASSQGQGNQPQHF	TGTGCCAGCAGCCAAGGGCAGGGCAATCAGCCCCAGCATTTT
TRBD2	-	TRBV4-2	TRBJ2-7	CASSQDSASGSSSEQYF	TGTGCCAGCAGCCAAGATTCGGCTAGCGGGAGTTCTTCCGAGCAGTACTTC
-	-	TRBV18	TRBJ1-4	CASSPPGFNEKLFF	TGTGCCAGCTCACCCCCTGGTTTCAATGAAAAACTGTTTTTT
-	-	TRBV5-1	TRBJ2-5	CASSKDSTTETQYF	TGCGCCAGCAGCAAAGACTCAACAACAGAGACCCAGTACTTC
-	-	TRBV7-2	TRBJ2-5	CASSLNFEETQYF	TGTGCCAGCAGCTTAAACTTTGAAGAGACCCAGTACTTC
-	once	TRBV4-1	TRBJ2-1	CASSQGVGRSYNEQFF	TGCGCCAGCAGCCAAGGGGTGGGTAGATCCTACAATGAGCAGTTCTTC
TRBD2	-	TRBV5-8	TRBJ2-5	CASGDSGSETQYF	TGTGCCAGCGGGGATAGCGGGAGTGAGACCCAGTACTTC
-	-	TRBV10-3	TRBJ2-1	CAISESIGWGAGGEQFF	TGTGCCATCAGTGAGTCGATCGGGTGGGGCGCTGGGGGTGAGCAGTTCTTC
-	-	TRBV30	TRBJ2-2	CAWTRSFTNTGELFF	TGTGCCTGGACCAGATCTTTTACAAACACCGGGGAGCTGTTTTTT
-	-	TRBV30	TRBJ2-7	CAWKSPVSYEQYF	TGTGCCTGGAAATCCCCCGTCTCCTACGAGCAGTACTTC
-	-	TRBV2	TRBJ2-2	CASSDGLGGTGELFF	TGTGCCAGCAGTGACGGGCTAGGGGGCACCGGGGAGCTGTTTTTT
-	-	TRBV7-2	TRBJ2-3	CASSLGIGPDTQYF	TGTGCCAGCAGCTTAGGTATAGGGCCGGATACGCAGTATTTT
-	once	TRBV6-5	TRBJ1-2	CASSPGLAVGYTF	TGTGCCAGCAGTCCGGGCCTGGCGGTTGGCTACACCTTC
-	-	TRBV30	TRBJ2-3	CAWSVQSSTDTQYF	TGTGCCTGGAGTGTACAAAGTTCCACAGATACGCAGTATTTT
-	-	TRBV4-1	TRBJ1-6	CASSLAPSSYNSPLHF	TGCGCCAGCAGCCTGGCTCCGAGCTCCTATAATTCACCCCTCCACTTT
TRBD2	few	TRBV30	TRBJ2-7	CAWSKDGRVTGEQYF	TGTGCCTGGAGTAAAGACGGGAGGGTTACGGGCGAGCAGTACTTC
TRBD2	-	TRBV2	TRBJ2-2	CASRSGRNTGELFF	TGTGCCAGCAGAAGCGGGAGGAACACCGGGGAGCTGTTTTTT
TRBD1	-	TRBV7-8	TRBJ1-5	CASSPRGDRRSNQPQHF	TGTGCCAGCAGCCCCCGAGGGGACAGGAGGTCCAATCAGCCCCAGCATTTT
TRBD1	-	TRBV6-5	TRBJ1-2	CASRPTGSYGYTF	TGTGCCAGCAGGCCGACAGGGTCCTATGGCTACACCTTC
TRBD1	-	TRBV19	TRBJ2-3	CASSLDRDTDTQYF	TGTGCCAGTAGCCTTGACAGGGACACAGATACGCAGTATTTT
-	few	TRBV10-3	TRBJ1-1	CAISESGGLAFF	TGTGCCATCAGTGAGTCCGGGGGTTTAGCTTTCTTT
-	many	TRBV10-2	TRBJ2-3	CASTQLVANTDTQYF	TGCGCCAGCACCCAGCTTGTCGCGAACACAGATACGCAGTATTTT
TRBD1	-	TRBV4-1	TRBJ1-6	CASSQGTGDNSPLHF	TGCGCCAGCAGCCAGGGGACAGGGGATAATTCACCCCTCCACTTT
-	-	TRBV19	TRBJ2-1	CASSILGQRNEQFF	TGTGCCAGTAGTATATTGGGCCAGAGGAATGAGCAGTTCTTC
-	-	TRBV19	TRBJ1-5	CASRFGKGNQPQHF	TGTGCCAGTAGATTTGGCAAGGGGAATCAGCCCCAGCATTTT
-	-	TRBV9	TRBJ2-7	CASSRGSLWEQYF	TGTGCCAGCAGCAGGGGGTCGCTGTGGGAGCAGTACTTC
-	-	TRBV28	TRBJ2-1	CASSLSRGYNEQFF	TGTGCCAGCAGTTTGAGCAGGGGCTACAATGAGCAGTTCTTC